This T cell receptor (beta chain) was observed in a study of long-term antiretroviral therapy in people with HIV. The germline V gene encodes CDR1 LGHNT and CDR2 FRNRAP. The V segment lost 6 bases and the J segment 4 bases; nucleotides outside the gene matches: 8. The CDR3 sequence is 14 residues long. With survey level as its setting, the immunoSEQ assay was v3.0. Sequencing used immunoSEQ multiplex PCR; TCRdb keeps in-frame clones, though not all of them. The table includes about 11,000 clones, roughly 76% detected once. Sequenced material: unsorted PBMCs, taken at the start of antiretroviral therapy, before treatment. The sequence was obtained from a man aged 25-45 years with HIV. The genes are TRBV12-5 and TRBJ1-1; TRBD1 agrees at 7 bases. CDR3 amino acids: CASGLGQRGTEAFF. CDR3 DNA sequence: TGTGCTAGTGGCCTGGGACAGAGAGGCACTGAAGCTTTCTTT. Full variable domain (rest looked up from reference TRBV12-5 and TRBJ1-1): DARVTQTPRHKVTEMGQEVTMRCQPILGHNTVFWYRQTMMQGLELLAYFRNRAPLDDSGMPKDRFSAEMPDATLATLKIQPSEPRDSAVYFCASGLGQRGTEAFFGQGTRLTVV.